What follows are 10 T cell receptor beta chains derived from one specimen sequenced in a study of beta chain features in type 1 diabetes (dated by TCRdb to the late 2010s). Overall study outcomes, separate from this receptor: Type 1 diabetes patients showed a moderate but significant shortening of TCRB CDR3 length in all four CD4+ subsets.

The library was obtained by the immunoSEQ multiplex PCR assay. All of the isolated RNA was reverse transcribed with the High Capacity cDNA Reverse Transcription Kit, so expressed TCRB transcripts were sequenced. Held by TCRdb, this immuneACCESS table contains in-frame sequences only and omits some clones. Under half of the omission traces to an unresolved V gene where checked; the cause of the rest is unknown. This sample gives about 150,000 clones in total; about 9.4% of them show up just once. Of the sample, approximately 0.46% falls within the top ten clones. For these receptors, no antigen is known. The sample was central memory CD4+ T cells from blood. These receptors originate from a man aged 25 to 45 with type 1 diabetes.

This clone was counted a few times. The V call is TRBV6-5, the J call TRBJ2-6; no definite D call. CDR3 length: 16 amino acids. CDR1 MNHEY and CDR2 SVGAGI come from the germline V gene. V was clipped by 0 bases and J by 2 bases, with 8 bases between them. CDR3 sequence reads: CASSYSEVAGANVLTF. CDR3 coding DNA: TGTGCCAGCAGTTACTCCGAGGTAGCTGGGGCCAACGTCCTGACTTTC.

This rearrangement joins TRBV19 to TRBJ1-1; the D gene is possibly TRBD1 (5 bases). This CDR3 region has 15 residues. Trimming removed 6 bases at V and 2 bases at J, with 16 bases between. Looked up from germline, CDR1 is LNHDA and CDR2 is SQIVND (reference sequence). The CDR3: CASSPGGWGNTEAFF. The CDR3 coding sequence is TGTGCCAGTAGCCCCGGTGGGTGGGGCAACACTGAAGCTTTCTTT.

The gene calls are TRBV14 and TRBJ2-1; 8 nucleotides agree with TRBD2. With V trimmed by 6 bases and J by 9 bases, 7 bases remained unmatched. Germline assignment: CDR1 SGHDN and CDR2 FVKESK. This CDR3 contains 13 residues. The CDR3, as DNA: TGTGCCAGCAGTTCCGGGACTAGGGGTGAGCAGTTCTTC. Its translation: CASSSGTRGEQFF.

This clone was seen only a few times. The V gene is TRBV9, the J gene TRBJ1-4; D remains unclear. The CDR3 covers 13 residues. The V gene's germline CDR1 is SGDLS and CDR2 YYNGEE. V gave up 7 bases and J gave up 7 bases, with 14 bases separating them. CDR3 sequence: CASSRGEGEKLFF. CDR3 sequence (DNA): TGTGCCAGCTCACGGGGAGAGGGTGAAAAACTGTTTTTT.

This clone was recorded a few times. The rearrangement links TRBV5-4 to TRBJ1-2; D gene uncertain. This CDR3 is built from 13 residues. Germline V CDR1 and CDR2: SGHNT, YYREEE (reference sequence). V lost 0 bases and J lost 2, with 5 bases in between. The CDR3 spells CASSLAGNYGYTF. The CDR3 DNA is TGTGCCAGCAGCTTGGCGGGGAACTATGGCTACACCTTC.

This chain links TRBV5-1 with TRBJ2-5; tentatively, D is TRBD2 (6 bases). Between the trimmed V and J ends, which lost 4 bases and 3 bases, there was a span of 13 bases. The CDR3 is 14 residues long. CDR1 and CDR2 from the germline V gene are SGHRS and YFSETQ. CDR3 loop: CASSEVPSEETQYF. The CDR3 region has the DNA TGCGCCAGCAGCGAAGTGCCTAGCGAAGAGACCCAGTACTTC.

V gene TRBV27 combines with J gene TRBJ1-2, with 7 bases aligning to TRBD1. V shed 5 bases and J 8 bases; nucleotides not matched to a gene: 11. CDR1 and CDR2 from the germline V gene are MNHEY and SMNVEV (reference sequence). CDR3 length: 14 amino acids. This chain's CDR3 is CASSPRTGWEGYTF. The CDR3 DNA reads TGTGCCAGCAGTCCCCGGACAGGCTGGGAGGGCTACACCTTC.

In regard to this clone: The same CDR3 is also encoded by other DNA sequences in this sample. The V and J genes are TRBV29-1 and TRBJ2-7; TRBD2 matches 11 bases. The germline gives CDR1 SQVTM, CDR2 ANQGSEA. Trimming removed 6 bases from V and 5 bases from J; junction bases left unmatched: 3. This CDR3 comprises 12 residues. The CDR3, as DNA: TGCAGCGTAGGACTAGCGGGTGACGAGCAGTACTTC. Translating it yields CSVGLAGDEQYF.

The rearrangement joins TRBV6-5 to TRBJ1-2; possible D gene TRBD1, 6 bases. The V and J ends lost 8 bases and 7 bases respectively, with 17 bases between them. Germline CDR1 MNHEY, CDR2 SVGAGI. The CDR3 length is 13 residues. This CDR3 is CASRVTGQVGYTF. In DNA form, the CDR3 reads TGTGCCAGCCGGGTGACAGGCCAAGTTGGCTACACCTTC.

The chain is built from TRBV19 and TRBJ2-1; 9 bases match TRBD2. Unmatched junction bases numbered 13, after V lost 5 bases and J lost 8 bases. The length of the CDR3 is 16 residues. CDR1 is LNHDA, CDR2 SQIVND, per germline (reference sequence). CDR3 sequence reads: CASSPLSGRGPDEQFF. The DNA for the CDR3 is TGTGCCAGTAGTCCCCTTAGCGGGAGAGGTCCGGATGAGCAGTTCTTC. The whole variable domain, remainder taken from reference TRBV19 and TRBJ2-1, is DGGITQSPKYLFRKEGQNVTLSCEQNLNHDAMYWYRQDPGQGLRLIYYSQIVNDFQKGDIAEGYSVSREKKESFPLTVTSAQKNPTAFYLCASSPLSGRGPDEQFFGPGTRLTVL.